This T cell receptor (beta chain) was recovered during a study of blood T cell repertoires in COVID-19. Profiling relied on immunoSEQ multiplex PCR, and the TCRdb table lists in-frame clones only, not all of them. The sample lists hundreds of thousands of clones, about 89% occurring once. CDR3 length: 12 amino acids. The germline CDR1 and CDR2 sequences are LGHDT and YNNKEL (reference sequence). V lost 4 bases and J 0 bases, leaving 4 bases between the germline ends. The chain joins TRBV3-1 (or the pseudogene TRBV3-2) to TRBJ2-7; D unclear. The receptor was derived from a woman aged 60-70 years with acute or convalescent COVID-19. Sequenced input: peripheral blood. CDR3 nucleotide sequence: TGTGCCAGCAGCCCGAGCTCCTACGAGCAGTACTTC. Protein product: CASSPSSYEQYF.